This is a list of T cell receptor beta chains from one sample in a study of spatial heterogeneity in lung cancer. TCRdb reprocessed the 5' RACE reads with MiXCR, giving one entry per CDR3 protein. Of about 61,000 distinct CDR3 sequences in the sample, approximately 6% were seen once. Specimen: PBMCs, collected at surgery. The receptors shown here come from a female donor with early-stage non-small cell lung cancer. Both conserved end residues are part of each CDR3. Each record gives: D gene, J gene, V gene, clone size, CDR3 DNA, CDR3 protein. A D gene is named only where the DNA matches it firmly. Expanded clones get a size class; other rows say once, few or many, or leave the size out.

TRBD1 TRBJ1-5 TRBV28 many TGTGCCAGCACCTTGTATAGGGACAGAAGAAATCAGCCCCAGCATTTT CASTLYRDRRNQPQHF
- TRBJ1-4 TRBV4-2 few TGTGCCAGCAGCCAAGAGACAGCCTATAATGAAAAACTGTTTTTT CASSQETAYNEKLFF
TRBD2 TRBJ2-4 TRBV9 - TGTGCCAGCAGCGTGGGTGCGGGGGGGCGGAACATTCAGTACTTC CASSVGAGGRNIQYF
- TRBJ1-4 TRBV5-1 many TGCGCCAGCAGCCGCCTTGCAACTAATGAAAAACTGTTTTTT CASSRLATNEKLFF
TRBD1 TRBJ2-2 TRBV7-2 - TGTGCCAGCAGCCCCCGGGACAGGGTCACCGGGGAGCTGTTTTTT CASSPRDRVTGELFF
- TRBJ2-5 TRBV27 many TGTGCCAGCAGCCGCGTCTTAGAGACAGAAGAGACCCAGTACTTC CASSRVLETEETQYF
TRBD1 TRBJ2-2 TRBV15 - TGTGCCACCAGCAGAGCGACAGGGTCGAACACCGGGGAGCTGTTTTTT CATSRATGSNTGELFF
- TRBJ2-2 TRBV24-1 many TGTGCCACCAGTTTAGGGGGGAACACCGGGGAGCTGTTTTTT CATSLGGNTGELFF
TRBD1 TRBJ1-1 TRBV18 many TGTGCCAGCTCACCACGACAGGGGTATGGTGAAGCTTTCTTT CASSPRQGYGEAFF
TRBD1 TRBJ1-4 TRBV11-2 medium-sized TGTGCCAGCAGCTTAACAGGGGTATATGAAAAACTGTTTTTT CASSLTGVYEKLFF
- TRBJ2-7 TRBV5-1 many TGCGCCAGCAGCTTGGCGTTGGGGCAGACCTCCTACGAGCAGTACTTC CASSLALGQTSYEQYF
- TRBJ1-5 TRBV5-1 - TGCGCCAGCAGCTTGGCCGGGGGGAGCAATCAGCCCCAGCATTTT CASSLAGGSNQPQHF
TRBD1 TRBJ1-5 TRBV12-3/TRBV12-4 - TGTGCCAGCACCTTGGACAGGGGCGGTGGGAATCAGCCCCAGCATTTT CASTLDRGGGNQPQHF
TRBD1 TRBJ1-2 TRBV2 few TGTGCCAGCATTACTGACAGGGGAGGCGGCTACACCTTC CASITDRGGGYTF
TRBD1 TRBJ1-2 TRBV11-2 many TGTGCCAGCAGCCTGTTCTGGGACAGGGGTGGCTACACCTTC CASSLFWDRGGYTF
TRBD1 TRBJ1-4 TRBV5-1 - TGCGCCAGCAGCTTGGGAAGGGGGCGTGAAAAACTGTTTTTT CASSLGRGREKLFF
TRBD1 TRBJ1-5 TRBV28 few TGTGCCAGCACCCCCGGCAGGGGGGAGCAGCCCCAGCATTTT CASTPGRGEQPQHF
- TRBJ1-5 TRBV3-1 - TGTGCCAGCAGCCAAGCTCTCGGTCAGCCCCAGCATTTT CASSQALGQPQHF
- TRBJ2-1 TRBV14 many TGTGCCAGCAGCCAAGAGCTCGAGAGGAATGAGCAGTTCTTC CASSQELERNEQFF
- TRBJ1-5 TRBV3-1 - TGTGCCAGCAGCCAAGGGCAAAGGGTAGGTCAGCCCCAGCATTTT CASSQGQRVGQPQHF
- TRBJ2-1 TRBV29-1 - TGCAGCGTTGAATGGGGCAATGAGCAGTTCTTC CSVEWGNEQFF
- TRBJ1-5 TRBV12-3/TRBV12-4 many TGTGCCAGCAGTCCGGGAATAGACAGGAGCAATCAGCCCCAGCATTTT CASSPGIDRSNQPQHF
TRBD1 TRBJ2-1 TRBV5-1 many TGCGCCAGCAGCGAAGGGACAGGCGGTGAGCAGTTCTTC CASSEGTGGEQFF
- TRBJ2-5 TRBV20-1 few TGCAGTGCTAGTACTAGTCTCCTAGAGACCCAGTACTTC CSASTSLLETQYF
TRBD2 TRBJ2-3 TRBV5-1 - TGCGCCAGCAGCTCGGAAGCGGGGGGACTCACAGATACGCAGTATTTT CASSSEAGGLTDTQYF
- TRBJ1-1 TRBV7-2 few TGTGCCAGCAGCGAAGGGCACACTGAAGCTTTCTTT CASSEGHTEAFF
- TRBJ2-3 TRBV6-6 - TGTGCCAGCAGACAGGATGGCACAGATACGCAGTATTTT CASRQDGTDTQYF
TRBD1 TRBJ2-7 TRBV7-9 many TGTGCCAGTCAGTCGGACAGGGGGCTCGAGCAGTACTTC CASQSDRGLEQYF
TRBD1 TRBJ1-5 TRBV2 - TGTGCCAGCAGAGAGGGACAGGGGGATCAGCCCCAGCATTTT CASREGQGDQPQHF
TRBD2 TRBJ2-3 TRBV20-1 few TGCAGTGCGACCCTTAGCGGGAGGTACAGGGATACGCAGTATTTT CSATLSGRYRDTQYF
TRBD2 TRBJ2-2 TRBV3-1 few TGTGCCAGCAGCCGTAGCGGGGCCAACACCGGGGAGCTGTTTTTT CASSRSGANTGELFF
- TRBJ1-2 TRBV6-5 many TGTGCCAGCAGGGCGGACAGCTTCTACACCTTC CASRADSFYTF
- TRBJ1-4 TRBV20-1 many TGCAGTGCTCGAGGGGGGGAAAAACTGTTTTTT CSARGGEKLFF
- TRBJ2-3 TRBV7-3 many TGTGCCAGCAGCCAACCGAGCACAGATACGCAGTATTTT CASSQPSTDTQYF
- TRBJ2-1 TRBV2 many TGTGCCAGCAGTGAGGGTGTATATTACAATGAGCAGTTCTTC CASSEGVYYNEQFF
TRBD1 TRBJ2-1 TRBV12-3/TRBV12-4 many TGTGCCAGCAGTTTGAAGGACAGGGGGCCTGAGCAGTTCTTC CASSLKDRGPEQFF
TRBD2 TRBJ2-7 TRBV6-1 few TGTGCCAGTGGAAGGGAGGGGAAGGCGTACGAGCAGTACTTC CASGREGKAYEQYF
- TRBJ2-2 TRBV20-1 many TGCAGTGCTAGAGCCAGGGAGAGCACCGGGGAGCTGTTTTTT CSARARESTGELFF
- TRBJ1-2 TRBV28 many TGTGCCAGCAGGGGAGGGACCTATGGCTACACCTTC CASRGGTYGYTF
TRBD2 TRBJ2-1 TRBV20-1 - TGCAGTGCCCGGACTAGTGTGAAGAATGAGCAGTTCTTC CSARTSVKNEQFF
- TRBJ1-5 TRBV27 many TGTGCCAGCAGTCTCACAGGGAGCCTGGAGCCCCAGCATTTT CASSLTGSLEPQHF
TRBD2 TRBJ2-5 TRBV5-1 - TGCGCCAGCATCAGGACGGGAGGAGTAGGAGAGACCCAGTACTTC CASIRTGGVGETQYF